This T cell receptor beta chain was captured in a study of blood T cell repertoires in COVID-19. This CDR3 is 14 amino acids long. The V gene end was trimmed by 5 bases and the J gene end by 3 bases; junction bases not matched to a gene: 4. The germline V gene encodes CDR1 WNHNN and CDR2 SYGVQD (reference sequence). Repertoires were generated with immunoSEQ multiplex PCR, while TCRdb's copy carries only in-frame clones and drops some. Of about 230,000 clones in the sample, approximately 87% were seen once. The chain links TRBV10-1 to TRBJ2-7, with 10 bases aligning to TRBD2. The origin of this receptor is a woman aged 70-85 years with active or convalescent COVID-19. Sequencing was done on a sample of peripheral blood. CDR3 sequence reads: CASSPTSGRYEQYF. CDR3 nucleotide sequence: TGCGCCAGCAGTCCGACTAGCGGGCGCTACGAGCAGTACTTC.